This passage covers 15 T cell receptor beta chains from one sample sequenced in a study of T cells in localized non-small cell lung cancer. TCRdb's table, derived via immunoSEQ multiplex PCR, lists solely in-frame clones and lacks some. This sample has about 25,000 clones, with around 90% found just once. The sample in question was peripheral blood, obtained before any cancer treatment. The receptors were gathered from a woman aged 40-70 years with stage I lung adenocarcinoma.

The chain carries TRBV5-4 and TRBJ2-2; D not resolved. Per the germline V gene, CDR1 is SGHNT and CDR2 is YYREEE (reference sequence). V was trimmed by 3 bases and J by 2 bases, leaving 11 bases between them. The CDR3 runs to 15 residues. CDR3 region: CASSSEIANTGELFF. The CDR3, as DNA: TGTGCCAGCAGCTCGGAAATCGCAAACACCGGGGAGCTGTTTTTT.

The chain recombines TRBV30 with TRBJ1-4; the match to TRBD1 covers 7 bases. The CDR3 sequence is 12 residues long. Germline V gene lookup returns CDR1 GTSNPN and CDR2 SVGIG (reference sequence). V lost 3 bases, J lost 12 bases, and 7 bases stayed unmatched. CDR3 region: CAWRYNRGQLFF. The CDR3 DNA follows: TGTGCCTGGAGATACAACAGGGGCCAACTGTTTTTT.

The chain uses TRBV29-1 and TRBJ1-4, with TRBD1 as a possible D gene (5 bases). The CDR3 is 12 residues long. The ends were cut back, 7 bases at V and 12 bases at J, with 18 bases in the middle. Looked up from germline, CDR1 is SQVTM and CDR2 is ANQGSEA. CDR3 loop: CSAGQGRRELFF. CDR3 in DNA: TGCAGCGCTGGACAAGGCAGGCGGGAACTGTTTTTT.

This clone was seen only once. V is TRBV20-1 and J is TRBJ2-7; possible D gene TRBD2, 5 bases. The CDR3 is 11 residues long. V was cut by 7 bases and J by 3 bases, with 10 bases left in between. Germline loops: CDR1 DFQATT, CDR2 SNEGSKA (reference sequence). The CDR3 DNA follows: TGCAGTGGTGGCGGGCACTACGAGCAGTACTTC. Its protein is CSGGGHYEQYF.

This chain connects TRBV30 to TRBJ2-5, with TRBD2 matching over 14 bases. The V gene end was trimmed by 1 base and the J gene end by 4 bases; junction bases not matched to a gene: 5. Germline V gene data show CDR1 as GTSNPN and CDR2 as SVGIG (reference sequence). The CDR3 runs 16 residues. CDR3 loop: CAWSAGLAGERETQYF. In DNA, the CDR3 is TGTGCCTGGAGTGCGGGACTAGCGGGAGAGCGAGAGACCCAGTACTTC.

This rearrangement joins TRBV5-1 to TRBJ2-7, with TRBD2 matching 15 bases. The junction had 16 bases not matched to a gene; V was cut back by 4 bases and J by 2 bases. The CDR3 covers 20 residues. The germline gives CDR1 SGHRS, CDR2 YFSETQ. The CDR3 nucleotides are TGCGCCAGCAGCCGCCAACCGGGACTAGCGGGAGGATCCCTCACCTACGAGCAGTACTTC. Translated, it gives CASSRQPGLAGGSLTYEQYF. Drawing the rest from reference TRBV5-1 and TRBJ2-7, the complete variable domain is KAGVTQTPRYLIKTRGQQVTLSCSPISGHRSVSWYQQTPGQGLQFLFEYFSETQRNKGNFPGRFSGRQFSNSRSEMNVSTLELGDSALYLCASSRQPGLAGGSLTYEQYFGPGTRLTVT.

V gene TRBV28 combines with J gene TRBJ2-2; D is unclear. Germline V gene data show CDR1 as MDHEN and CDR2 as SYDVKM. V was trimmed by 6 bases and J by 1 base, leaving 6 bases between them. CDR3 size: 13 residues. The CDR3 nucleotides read TGTGCCAGCAGGGTAATGAACACCGGGGAGCTGTTTTTT. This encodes CASRVMNTGELFF.

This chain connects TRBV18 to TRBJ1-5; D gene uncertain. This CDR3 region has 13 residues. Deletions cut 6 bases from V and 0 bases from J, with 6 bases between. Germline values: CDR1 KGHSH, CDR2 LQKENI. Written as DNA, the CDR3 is TGTGCCAGCTCTACGGCTAGCAATCAGCCCCAGCATTTT. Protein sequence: CASSTASNQPQHF.

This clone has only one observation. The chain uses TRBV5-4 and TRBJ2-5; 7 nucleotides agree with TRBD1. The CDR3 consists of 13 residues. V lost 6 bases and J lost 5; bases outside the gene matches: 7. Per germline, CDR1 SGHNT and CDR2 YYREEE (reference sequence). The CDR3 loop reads CASKYRGWETQYF. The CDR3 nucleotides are TGTGCCAGCAAGTACAGGGGATGGGAGACCCAGTACTTC.

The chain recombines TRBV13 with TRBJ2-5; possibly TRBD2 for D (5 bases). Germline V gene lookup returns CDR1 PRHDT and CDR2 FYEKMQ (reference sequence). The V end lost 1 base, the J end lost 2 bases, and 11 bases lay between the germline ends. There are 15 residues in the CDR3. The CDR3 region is CASSLVLGSQETQYF. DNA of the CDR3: TGTGCCAGCAGCTTAGTTTTGGGGAGTCAAGAGACCCAGTACTTC.

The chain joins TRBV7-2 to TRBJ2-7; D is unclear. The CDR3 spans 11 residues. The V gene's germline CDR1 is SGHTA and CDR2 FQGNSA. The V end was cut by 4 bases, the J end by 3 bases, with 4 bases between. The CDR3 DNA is TGTGCCAGCAGCTCAAACTACGAGCAGTACTTC. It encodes CASSSNYEQYF.

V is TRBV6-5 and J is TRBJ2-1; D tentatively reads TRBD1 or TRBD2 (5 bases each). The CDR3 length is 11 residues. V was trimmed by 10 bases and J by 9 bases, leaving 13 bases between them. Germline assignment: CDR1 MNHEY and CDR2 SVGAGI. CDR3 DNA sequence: TGTGCCATCCGCTGGGGGAGTGAGCAGTTCTTC. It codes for CAIRWGSEQFF.

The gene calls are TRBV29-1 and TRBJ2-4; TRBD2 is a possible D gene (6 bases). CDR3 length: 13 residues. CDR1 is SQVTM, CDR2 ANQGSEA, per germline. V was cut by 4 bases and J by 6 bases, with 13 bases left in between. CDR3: CSVGGTGINIQYF. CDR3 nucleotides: TGCAGCGTTGGCGGGACCGGGATAAACATTCAGTACTTC.

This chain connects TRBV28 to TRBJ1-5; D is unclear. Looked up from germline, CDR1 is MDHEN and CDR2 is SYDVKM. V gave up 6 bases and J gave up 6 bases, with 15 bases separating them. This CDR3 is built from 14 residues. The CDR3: CASSGPALGQPQHF. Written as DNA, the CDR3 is TGTGCCAGCAGCGGACCCGCTTTAGGTCAGCCCCAGCATTTT.

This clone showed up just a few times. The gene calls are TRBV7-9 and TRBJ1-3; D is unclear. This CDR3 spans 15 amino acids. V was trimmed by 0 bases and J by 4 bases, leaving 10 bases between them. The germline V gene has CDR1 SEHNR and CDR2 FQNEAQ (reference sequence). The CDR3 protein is CASSLASIGGNTIYF. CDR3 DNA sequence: TGTGCCAGCAGCTTAGCAAGTATCGGGGGAAACACCATATATTTT.